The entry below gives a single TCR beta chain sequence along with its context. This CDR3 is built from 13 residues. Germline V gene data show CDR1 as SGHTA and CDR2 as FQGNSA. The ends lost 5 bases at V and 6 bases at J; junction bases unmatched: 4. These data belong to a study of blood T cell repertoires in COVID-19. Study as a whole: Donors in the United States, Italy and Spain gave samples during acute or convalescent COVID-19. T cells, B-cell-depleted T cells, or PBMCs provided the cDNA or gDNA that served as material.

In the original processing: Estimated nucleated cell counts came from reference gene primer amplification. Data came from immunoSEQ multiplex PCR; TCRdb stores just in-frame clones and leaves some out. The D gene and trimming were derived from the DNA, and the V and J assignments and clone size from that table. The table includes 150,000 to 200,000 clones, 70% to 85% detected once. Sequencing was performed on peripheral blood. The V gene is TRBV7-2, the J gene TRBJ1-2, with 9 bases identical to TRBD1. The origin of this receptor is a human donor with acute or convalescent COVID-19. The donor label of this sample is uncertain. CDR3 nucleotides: TGTGCCAGCAGCACAGGGGGCGCGAATGGCTACACCTTC. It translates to CASSTGGANGYTF.